The 25 T cell receptor beta chains below all came from one sample that was sequenced in a study of T cell changes during pregnancy in multiple sclerosis. Some clones are missing from TCRdb's copy, which holds only in-frame ones; the method was immunoSEQ multiplex PCR. The table has 40,000 or so clones, about 88% seen once; the top ten hold around 4.1%. The input for sequencing was CD8+ T cells from peripheral blood mononuclear cells, taken in the first trimester of pregnancy. The receptors originated from a female donor with multiple sclerosis, enrolled in a pregnancy study.

The rearrangement links TRBV4-3 to TRBJ1-2; D remains ambiguous. The V end was cut by 2 bases, the J end by 6 bases, with 13 bases between. The CDR3 is 14 residues long. Germline V CDR1 and CDR2: LGHNA, YSLEER. The CDR3 nucleotides are TGCGCCAGCAGCCAACCGGGCGGGCAGGATGGCTACACCTTC. It codes for CASSQPGGQDGYTF.

The chain carries TRBV29-1 and TRBJ1-2; no clear D. In germline, CDR1 is SQVTM, CDR2 ANQGSEA. The CDR3 is made up of 11 amino acids. Trimming pared 4 bases from V and 7 bases from J, leaving 10 bases between. This chain's CDR3 is CSVAEGSGYTF. The CDR3, as DNA: TGCAGCGTTGCGGAGGGCTCTGGCTACACCTTC.

The rearrangement links TRBV19 to TRBJ1-4; the D gene is possibly TRBD1 (5 bases). V was trimmed by 3 bases and J by 5 bases, leaving 10 bases between them. Germline V gene sequence: CDR1 LNHDA, CDR2 SQIVND (reference sequence). CDR3 length: 14 residues. The CDR3 reads CASSIYRLNEKLFF. The CDR3 DNA reads as TGTGCCAGTAGTATCTACAGGTTAAATGAAAAACTGTTTTTT.

The chain is built from TRBV7-8 and TRBJ2-7, with TRBD2 matching 13 bases. Looked up from germline, CDR1 is SGHVS and CDR2 is FQNEAQ. The CDR3 is 15 amino acids. With V trimmed by 3 bases and J by 2 bases, 1 base remained unmatched. The CDR3 nucleotides read TGTGCCAGCAGCTTCGGGACTAGCGGGGCCTACGAGCAGTACTTC. This sequence encodes CASSFGTSGAYEQYF.

This clone was seen once. The genes are TRBV27 and TRBJ2-2, with D uncertain. Germline V gene data show CDR1 as MNHEY and CDR2 as SMNVEV (reference sequence). The CDR3 extends over 14 amino acids. Between the trimmed V and J ends, which lost 3 bases and 1 base, there was a span of 6 bases. The CDR3 region has the DNA TGTGCCAGCAGTTTGCCGGGGAACACCGGGGAGCTGTTTTTT. Translation gives CASSLPGNTGELFF.

This chain connects TRBV12-5 to TRBJ2-1; 11 nucleotides line up with TRBD2. This CDR3 spans 15 amino acids. In germline, CDR1 is LGHNT, CDR2 FRNRAP. V was pared by 2 bases and J by 10 bases, with 7 bases of the junction left unmatched. The CDR3 sequence is CASGLLAGGPGEQFF. CDR3 nucleotide sequence: TGTGCTAGTGGTTTGTTAGCGGGGGGGCCTGGGGAGCAGTTCTTC.

The V and J genes are TRBV4-2 and TRBJ1-3, with D unresolved. The ends were cut back, 1 base at V and 0 bases at J, with 13 bases in the middle. Germline V gene sequence: CDR1 LGHNA, CDR2 YNFKEQ. CDR3 size: 17 residues. Here the CDR3 DNA reads TGTGCCAGCAGCCAAGTCCAGGAGCGGGTCTCTGGAAACACCATATATTTT. As protein: CASSQVQERVSGNTIYF.

This clone appeared a single time. The rearrangement links TRBV6-5 to TRBJ1-2; 9 nucleotides align to TRBD1. Trimming took 4 bases from V and 8 from J; bases not matched to a gene: 5. This CDR3 contains 13 residues. Germline V gives CDR1 MNHEY, CDR2 SVGAGI. The CDR3 nucleotides are TGTGCCAGCAGTTTGGGACAGGGCGGCGGCTACACCTTC. This sequence encodes CASSLGQGGGYTF.

This chain joins TRBV4-1 and TRBJ1-1, with 7 positions matching TRBD1. The CDR3 extends over 13 amino acids. In germline, CDR1 is MGHRA, CDR2 YSYEKL. V shed 3 bases, J shed 8 bases, and the junction held 6 bases outside the gene matches. The DNA for the CDR3 is TGCGCCAGCAGCCAGTGGGACAGCCTAGAAGCTTTCTTT. It codes for CASSQWDSLEAFF.

The DNA of the CDR3 is TGTGCCAGCAGTTACTCCCCCGACGGGTACGAGCAGTACTTC. Translation: CASSYSPDGYEQYF. The V call is TRBV6-5, the J call TRBJ2-7; no definite D call. The CDR3 totals 14 residues. Between the trimmed V and J ends, which lost 0 bases and 4 bases, there was a span of 10 bases. Germline CDR1 reads MNHEY; CDR2 reads SVGAGI.

The chain links TRBV6-4 to TRBJ2-1; no clear D. The V gene lost 3 bases and the J gene lost 0 bases, with 12 bases spanning the gap. The CDR3 spans 16 residues. Looked up from germline, CDR1 is MRHNA and CDR2 is SNTAGT. The CDR3 protein is CASSDLATNSYNEQFF. CDR3 DNA: TGTGCCAGCAGTGATCTCGCTACCAACTCCTACAATGAGCAGTTCTTC.

V usage is TRBV7-8 and J usage is TRBJ2-5, with 9 bases lining up with TRBD1. The germline V gene encodes CDR1 SGHVS and CDR2 FQNEAQ. This CDR3 has 17 residues. Trimming took 2 bases from V and 1 from J; bases not matched to a gene: 8. The CDR3 spells CASSLPRDRVVQETQYF. CDR3 nucleotide sequence: TGTGCCAGCAGCTTACCCCGGGACAGGGTGGTCCAAGAGACCCAGTACTTC. The whole variable domain, filled in from reference TRBV7-8 and TRBJ2-5, reads GAGVSQSPRYKVAKRGQDVALRCDPISGHVSLFWYQQALGQGPEFLTYFQNEAQLDKSGLPSDRFFAERPEGSVSTLKIQRTQQEDSAVYLCASSLPRDRVVQETQYFGPGTRLLVL.

This sequence joins TRBV11-1 and TRBJ1-1; 10 positions match TRBD1. Germline values: CDR1 SGHAT, CDR2 FQDESV (reference sequence). The CDR3 consists of 14 residues. V dropped 8 bases and J dropped 3; count of bases not matched to a gene: 6. The chain's CDR3 is CASFGQGGHTEAFF. The CDR3 DNA reads TGTGCCAGCTTCGGACAGGGGGGACACACTGAAGCTTTCTTT. Full variable domain (remainder filled in from reference TRBV11-1 and TRBJ1-1): EAEVAQSPRYKITEKSQAVAFWCDPISGHATLYWYRQILGQGPELLVQFQDESVVDDSQLPKDRFSAERLKGVDSTLKIQPAELGDSAMYLCASFGQGGHTEAFFGQGTRLTVV.

This chain links TRBV6-5 with TRBJ2-7; 9 nucleotides match TRBD2. This CDR3 contains 14 residues. Losses at the gene ends were 8 bases for V and 3 bases for J; bases not matched to a gene: 8. Germline V gene data show CDR1 as MNHEY and CDR2 as SVGAGI. The CDR3 nucleotides are TGTGCCAGCGCTAGACTAGCGGAGATCTACGAGCAGTACTTC. Amino acid sequence: CASARLAEIYEQYF.

The chain is built from TRBV4-1 and TRBJ2-3; 9 bases agree with TRBD2. Germline trimming cut 0 bases from V and 4 bases from J; bases unmatched to any gene: 5. CDR3 size: 16 residues. Germline V gene lookup returns CDR1 MGHRA and CDR2 YSYEKL. This CDR3 reads CASSQDSGGEADTQYF. The DNA of the CDR3 is TGCGCCAGCAGCCAAGATAGCGGGGGTGAGGCAGATACGCAGTATTTT.

The chain recombines TRBV5-6 with TRBJ2-7, with D possibly matching TRBD2 (6 bases). Germline CDR1 SGHDT, CDR2 YYEEEE. Between the trimmed V and J ends, which lost 0 bases and 4 bases, there was a span of 14 bases. The CDR3 runs to 15 residues. The CDR3 loop reads CASSLDGEEGYEQYF. As DNA, the CDR3 is TGTGCCAGCAGCTTGGATGGGGAGGAGGGTTACGAGCAGTACTTC.

This sequence joins TRBV9 and TRBJ2-3; D might be TRBD1 (5 bases). The CDR3 runs to 11 residues. Trimming removed 3 bases from V and 10 bases from J, with 9 bases in between. Germline-derived CDR1 and CDR2 are SGDLS and YYNGEE. The CDR3 loop is CASSDLGAQYF. CDR3 DNA: TGTGCCAGCAGCGACCTAGGGGCGCAGTATTTT.

This clone showed up just once. This chain connects TRBV7-9 to TRBJ2-1, with D perhaps TRBD2 (7 bases). Germline loops: CDR1 SEHNR, CDR2 FQNEAQ (reference sequence). The CDR3 sequence is 13 residues long. Trimming took off 6 bases at V and 15 bases at J, with 21 bases between the two ends. The CDR3 DNA follows: TGTGCCAGCAGTTCTGGGAGAGGGGGGGCTCCGTTCTTC. Its translation is CASSSGRGGAPFF.

The chain joins TRBV5-4 to TRBJ1-2; D gene ambiguous. This CDR3 spans 14 amino acids. CDR1 is SGHNT and CDR2 is YYREEE in the germline V gene (reference sequence). V was clipped by 0 bases and J by 0 bases, with 6 bases between them. The CDR3 loop is CASSLAGPNYGYTF. The CDR3, as DNA: TGTGCCAGCAGCTTGGCCGGTCCTAACTATGGCTACACCTTC.

This chain uses TRBV6-5 with TRBJ2-2; 8 bases agree with TRBD2. CDR1 and CDR2 (germline): MNHEY, SVGAGI. With 2 bases clipped from V and 5 bases from J, the junction kept 4 bases outside the gene matches. This CDR3 is built from 15 residues. This chain's CDR3 is CASSYTGGATGELFF. The CDR3 DNA sequence: TGTGCCAGCAGTTACACCGGGGGGGCGACCGGGGAGCTGTTTTTT.

A few counts support this clone. This chain connects TRBV15 to TRBJ2-7, with 13 bases lining up with TRBD2. The CDR3 is 15 amino acids. J was trimmed by 6 bases and V by 0 bases; bases with no gene match: 2. Germline loops: CDR1 LNHNV, CDR2 YYDKDF (reference sequence). The CDR3 protein is CATSRDTSGGAEQYF. CDR3 DNA: TGTGCCACCAGCAGAGATACTAGCGGGGGGGCCGAGCAGTACTTC.

This clone was seen just once. V gene TRBV5-4 combines with J gene TRBJ1-1; D gene uncertain. Germline assignment: CDR1 SGHNT and CDR2 YYREEE (reference sequence). Trimming cost V 3 bases and J 2 bases, with 8 bases left between them. This CDR3 spans 13 amino acids. The CDR3 DNA reads TGTGCCAGCAGCTCACTTATTAACACTGAAGCTTTCTTT. Protein: CASSSLINTEAFF.

The chain recombines TRBV6-5 with TRBJ1-1, with a weak D call TRBD1 (6 bases). Between the trimmed V and J ends, which lost 3 bases and 1 base, there was a span of 15 bases. Germline CDR1 and CDR2: MNHEY and SVGAGI. The CDR3 spans 16 residues. In nucleotides, the CDR3 is TGTGCCAGCAGTTATAAAACACAGGGTACGAACACTGAAGCTTTCTTT. Residues: CASSYKTQGTNTEAFF.

V usage is TRBV19 and J usage is TRBJ2-4; 12 bases are a match to TRBD2. Unmatched junction bases numbered 5, after V lost 5 bases and J lost 3 bases. The CDR3 covers 16 residues. Germline lookup yields CDR1 LNHDA and CDR2 SQIVND (reference sequence). Here the CDR3 reads CASSGGLAGRKNIQYF. Here the CDR3 DNA reads TGTGCCAGTAGTGGGGGACTAGCGGGTCGCAAAAACATTCAGTACTTC. Full variable domain (rest looked up from reference TRBV19 and TRBJ2-4): DGGITQSPKYLFRKEGQNVTLSCEQNLNHDAMYWYRQDPGQGLRLIYYSQIVNDFQKGDIAEGYSVSREKKESFPLTVTSAQKNPTAFYLCASSGGLAGRKNIQYFGAGTRLSVL.

This clone was seen a single time. The rearrangement joins TRBV18 to TRBJ2-3, with unresolved D. V shed 3 bases and J shed 6 bases, with 13 bases lying between them. Per the germline V gene, CDR1 is KGHSH and CDR2 is LQKENI. This CDR3 spans 14 amino acids. CDR3 DNA: TGTGCCAGCTCACCTCTCCACCAGGCGGATACGCAGTATTTT. Its translation: CASSPLHQADTQYF.